This TCR beta chain came from a study of T cell responses to AZD1222 COVID-19 vaccine. Findings and caveats of the study: Donors were largely white British and mainly female; clonal diversity was possibly underestimated. Sampling captured repertoires only after the peak T cell response. Two AZD1222 administrations were followed by greater Spike-specific TCR breadth and depth. Across the whole spike, CD4 TCRs peaked at regions 160-218 and 743-854.

The assay was immunoSEQ multiplex PCR, and TCRdb's table has in-frame clones only and misses some. The repertoire includes around 88,000 clones, around 92% of them detected once, and roughly 2.8% sits in the top ten. V lost 3 bases, J lost 4 bases, and 13 bases lay in between. CDR3 size: 14 residues. From germline, CDR1 is DFQATT and CDR2 SNEGSKA (reference sequence). With respect to this clone: Its target is not known.

V and J are TRBV20-1 and TRBJ1-5, with a possible D match to TRBD1 (5 bases). The sequencing here drew on peripheral blood, taken on day 0 of MenACWY control vaccination. This TCR was recovered from an adult in good health. CDR3 loop: CSASVGTVNQPQHF. CDR3 bases: TGCAGTGCTAGTGTAGGGACTGTAAATCAGCCCCAGCATTTT.